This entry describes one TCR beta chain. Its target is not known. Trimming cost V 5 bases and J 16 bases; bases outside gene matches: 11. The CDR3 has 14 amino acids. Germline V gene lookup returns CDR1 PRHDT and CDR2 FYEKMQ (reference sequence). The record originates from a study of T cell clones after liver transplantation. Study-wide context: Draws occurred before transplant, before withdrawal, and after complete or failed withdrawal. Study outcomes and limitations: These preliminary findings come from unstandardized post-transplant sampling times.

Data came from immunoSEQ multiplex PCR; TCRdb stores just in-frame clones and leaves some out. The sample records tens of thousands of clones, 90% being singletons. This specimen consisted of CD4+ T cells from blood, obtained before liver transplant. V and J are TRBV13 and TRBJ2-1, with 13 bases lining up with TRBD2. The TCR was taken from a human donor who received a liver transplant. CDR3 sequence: CASSLRLAGGLSFF. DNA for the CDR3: TGTGCCAGCAGCCTACGACTAGCGGGAGGACTAAGCTTCTTC.